This entry lists 5 T cell receptor beta chains sequenced from one sample in a study of OX40 agonist ivuxolimab in advanced cancers. The data were produced by immunoSEQ multiplex PCR, yet TCRdb's version contains in-frame clones alone and is incomplete. The table shows tens of thousands of clones, with about nine tenths occurring only once. The sample was CD4+ or CD8+ T cells sorted from blood, taken in a trial of the OX40 agonist ivuxolimab. The receptors shown here come from an adult with an advanced solid tumor such as melanoma, head and neck, liver or kidney cancer.

This clone was observed a few times. The gene calls are TRBV11-2 and TRBJ1-2; tentative D call: TRBD1 (6 bases). V lost 5 bases, J lost 8 bases, and 15 bases lay in between. CDR1 and CDR2 from the germline V gene are SGHAT and FQNNGV. This CDR3 has 13 amino acids. The DNA of the CDR3 is TGTGCCAGCAGCCCACTTCGGGGGCAAGGCTACACCTTC. Amino acid sequence: CASSPLRGQGYTF.

The V call is TRBV14, the J call TRBJ2-1; the D gene is possibly TRBD2 (6 bases). The V gene lost 1 base and the J gene lost 0 bases, with 13 bases spanning the gap. Germline loops: CDR1 SGHDN, CDR2 FVKESK. CDR3 length equals 17 residues. CDR3 sequence: CASSQARRGFSYNEQFF. Written as DNA, the CDR3 is TGTGCCAGCAGCCAAGCCCGCCGGGGGTTCTCCTACAATGAGCAGTTCTTC.

V and J are TRBV10-1 and TRBJ2-1; D gene unclear. This CDR3 has 14 amino acids. V lost 6 bases and J lost 8, with 17 bases in between. Per the germline V gene, CDR1 is WNHNN and CDR2 is SYGVQD (reference sequence). The CDR3 DNA reads TGCGCCAGCAGCCCCCGAATCCAAAAGGATGAGCAGTTCTTC. Translated: CASSPRIQKDEQFF.

This chain uses TRBV5-4 with TRBJ2-3, with D uncertain. Germline V lookup: CDR1 SGHNT, CDR2 YYREEE (reference sequence). Trimming stripped 4 bases from V and 2 bases from J, with 11 bases between. The CDR3 extends over 14 amino acids. The CDR3 region is CASSTWKNTDTQYF. The CDR3 DNA sequence: TGTGCCAGCAGCACCTGGAAGAACACAGATACGCAGTATTTT.

The CDR3 sequence: CASSQNNEQFF. Here the CDR3 DNA reads TGTGCCAGCTCGCAGAACAATGAGCAGTTCTTC. The chain carries TRBV18 and TRBJ2-1; D unresolved. This CDR3 is built from 11 residues. Trimming took 6 bases from V and 5 from J, leaving 5 bases between them. Germline V gene lookup returns CDR1 KGHSH and CDR2 LQKENI.